This TCR beta chain was captured by sequencing in a study of blood T cell repertoires in COVID-19. Across the whole study: COVID-19 samples from acute and convalescent phases originated in the United States, Italy and Spain.

How the authors handled the data: Nucleated cell number was recorded as an estimate derived from reference gene primer amplification. TCRdb's copy holds only in-frame clones and misses some; the assay was immunoSEQ multiplex PCR. V and J calls and clone size are given by that table; D and trimming were obtained from the DNA. The sample yields about 49,000 clones, approximately 80% seen once. V gave up 2 bases and J gave up 7 bases; unmatched junction bases: 15. Per germline, CDR1 SGDLS and CDR2 YYNGEE. This CDR3 contains 16 residues. The specimen was peripheral blood. The receptor was derived from a woman aged 60-75 years with acute or convalescent COVID-19. This sequence joins TRBV9 and TRBJ2-7; 7 positions agree with TRBD1. The CDR3 coding sequence is TGTGCCAGCAGCGTCTCGTCCGGGACAGCCTTCGGGGAGCAGTACTTC. Protein sequence: CASSVSSGTAFGEQYF.